This T cell receptor (beta chain) was observed in a study of blood T cell repertoires in COVID-19. The table came from immunoSEQ multiplex PCR; TCRdb's copy has only in-frame clones and leaves some out. The sample lists under 70,000 clones, roughly nine tenths occurring once. The CDR3 extends over 17 amino acids. Trimming cost V 0 bases and J 0 bases, with 12 bases left between them. Germline V gene sequence: CDR1 LGHNA, CDR2 YNFKEQ. This rearrangement joins TRBV4-2 to TRBJ1-3, with D tentatively TRBD1 (5 bases). The clonotype comes from a woman aged 55-75 years with active or convalescent COVID-19. Sequenced material: peripheral blood. The CDR3 protein is CASSQEWGRSSGNTIYF. The CDR3 DNA follows: TGTGCCAGCAGCCAAGAATGGGGCCGGAGCTCTGGAAACACCATATATTTT.